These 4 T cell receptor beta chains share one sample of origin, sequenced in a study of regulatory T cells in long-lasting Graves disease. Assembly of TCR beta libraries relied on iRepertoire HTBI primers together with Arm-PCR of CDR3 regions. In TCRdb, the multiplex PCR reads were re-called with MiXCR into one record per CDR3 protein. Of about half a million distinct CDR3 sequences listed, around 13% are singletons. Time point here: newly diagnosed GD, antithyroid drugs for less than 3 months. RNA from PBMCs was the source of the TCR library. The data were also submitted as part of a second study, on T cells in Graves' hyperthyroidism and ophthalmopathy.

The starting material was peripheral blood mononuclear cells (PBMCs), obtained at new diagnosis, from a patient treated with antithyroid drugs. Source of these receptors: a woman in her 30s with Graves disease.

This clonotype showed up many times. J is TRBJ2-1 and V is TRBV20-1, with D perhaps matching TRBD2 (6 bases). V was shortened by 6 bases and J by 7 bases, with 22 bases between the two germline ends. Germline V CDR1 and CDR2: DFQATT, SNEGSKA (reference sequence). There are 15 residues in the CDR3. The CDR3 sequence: CSAHTGTSPTNEQFF. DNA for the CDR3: TGCAGTGCCCATACCGGGACTTCCCCTACAAATGAGCAGTTCTTC.

The DNA for the CDR3 is TGTGCCACCAGTGATCCAAATAATGAAAAACTGTTTTTT. Translated, it gives CATSDPNNEKLFF. The chain joins TRBV24-1 to TRBJ1-4; D call uncertain. The CDR3 is 13 amino acids. V gave up 3 bases and J gave up 4 bases, with 5 bases separating them. Germline loops: CDR1 KGHDR, CDR2 SFDVKD.

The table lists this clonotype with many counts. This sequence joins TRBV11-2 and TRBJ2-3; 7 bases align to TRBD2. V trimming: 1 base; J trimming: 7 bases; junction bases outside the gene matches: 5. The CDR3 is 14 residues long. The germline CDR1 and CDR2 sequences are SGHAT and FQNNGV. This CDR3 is CASSLVAGEHTQYF. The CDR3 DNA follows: TGTGCCAGCAGCTTAGTTGCGGGAGAACATACGCAGTATTTT.

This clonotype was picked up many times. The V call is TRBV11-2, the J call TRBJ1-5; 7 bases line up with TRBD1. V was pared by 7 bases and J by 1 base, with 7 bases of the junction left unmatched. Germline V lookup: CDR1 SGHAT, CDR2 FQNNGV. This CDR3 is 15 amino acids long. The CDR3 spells CASIGHRGSNQPQHF. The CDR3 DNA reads TGTGCCAGCATCGGTCACAGGGGAAGCAATCAGCCCCAGCATTTT.